A single sample gave rise to the 4 T cell receptor beta chains below, sequenced in a study of blood T cell repertoires in COVID-19. Clones were sequenced by immunoSEQ multiplex PCR, and TCRdb holds only the in-frame ones, with some missing. The sample includes some 250,000 clones, 88% of them seen just once. Sequenced sample: peripheral blood. These receptors originate from a woman aged 40 to 50 who had recovered from COVID-19.

Here the CDR3 DNA reads TGTGCCAGCAGCCGGGGGTGGTCCCAAGAGACCCAGTACTTC. It codes for CASSRGWSQETQYF. The chain is built from TRBV6-5 and TRBJ2-5; perhaps TRBD2 as D (6 bases). The CDR3 runs to 14 residues. Per germline, CDR1 MNHEY and CDR2 SVGAGI. V shed 6 bases and J shed 1 base, with 12 bases lying between them.

This chain connects TRBV5-1 to TRBJ2-5; 8 bases fit TRBD2. The germline V gene encodes CDR1 SGHRS and CDR2 YFSETQ. The V gene end was trimmed by 4 bases and the J gene end by 4 bases; junction bases not matched to a gene: 9. CDR3 length: 15 amino acids. CDR3 sequence (DNA): TGCGCCAGCAGCCACCAACCGGGGGGGGGAGAGACCCAGTACTTC. It specifies CASSHQPGGGETQYF.

The V and J genes are TRBV13 and TRBJ2-7; perhaps TRBD2 as D (6 bases). This CDR3 spans 14 amino acids. Germline CDR1 is PRHDT and CDR2 is FYEKMQ (reference sequence). With 5 bases removed from V and 7 bases from J, the gap between germline ends came to 18 bases. CDR3 sequence reads: CASSPVAGPGEQYF. DNA for the CDR3: TGTGCCAGCAGCCCGGTGGCGGGGCCTGGAGAGCAGTACTTC.

The rearrangement uses TRBV2 and TRBJ2-7; 9 positions match TRBD1. CDR3 size: 13 residues. Per germline, CDR1 SNHLY and CDR2 FYNNEI. Trimming removed 8 bases from V and 6 bases from J; junction bases left unmatched: 8. The chain's CDR3 is CASDPGTGTEQYF. For the CDR3, the DNA is TGTGCCAGCGACCCCGGGACAGGGACCGAGCAGTACTTC.